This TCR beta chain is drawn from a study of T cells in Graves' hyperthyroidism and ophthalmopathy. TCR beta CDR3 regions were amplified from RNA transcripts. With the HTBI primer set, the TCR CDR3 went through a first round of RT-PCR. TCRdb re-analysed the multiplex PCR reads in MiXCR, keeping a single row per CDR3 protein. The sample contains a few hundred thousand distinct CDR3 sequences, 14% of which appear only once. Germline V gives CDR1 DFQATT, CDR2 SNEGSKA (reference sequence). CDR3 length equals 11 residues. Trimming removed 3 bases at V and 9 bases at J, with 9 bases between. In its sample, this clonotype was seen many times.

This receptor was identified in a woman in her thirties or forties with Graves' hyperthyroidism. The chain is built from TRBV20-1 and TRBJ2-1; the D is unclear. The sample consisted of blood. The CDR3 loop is CSASLLGEQFF. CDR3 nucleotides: TGCAGTGCTAGTCTTCTTGGTGAGCAGTTCTTC.